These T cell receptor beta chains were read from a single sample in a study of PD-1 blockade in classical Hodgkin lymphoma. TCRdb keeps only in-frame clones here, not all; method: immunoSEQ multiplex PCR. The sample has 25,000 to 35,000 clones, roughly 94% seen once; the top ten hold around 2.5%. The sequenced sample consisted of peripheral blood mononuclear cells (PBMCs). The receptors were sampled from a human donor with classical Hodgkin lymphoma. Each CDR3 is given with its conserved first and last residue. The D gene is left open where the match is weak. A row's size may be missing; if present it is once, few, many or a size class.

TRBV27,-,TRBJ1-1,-,CASSLGSNTEAFF,TGTGCCAGCAGTTTAGGATCGAACACTGAAGCTTTCTTT
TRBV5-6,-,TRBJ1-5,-,CASSLGQGSNQPQHF,TGTGCCAGCAGCTTGGGCCAGGGAAGCAATCAGCCCCAGCATTTT
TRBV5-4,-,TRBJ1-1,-,CASSVTQGDTEAFF,TGTGCCAGCAGCGTAACACAGGGCGACACTGAAGCTTTCTTT
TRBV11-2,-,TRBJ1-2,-,CASRTITGNYGYTF,TGTGCCAGCAGGACAATCACAGGGAACTATGGCTACACCTTC
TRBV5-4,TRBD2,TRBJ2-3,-,CASSLGLAGETDTQYF,TGTGCCAGCAGCTTGGGACTAGCGGGGGAGACAGATACGCAGTATTTT
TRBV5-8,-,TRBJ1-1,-,CASSREVNTEAFF,TGTGCCAGCAGCAGGGAGGTGAACACTGAAGCTTTCTTT
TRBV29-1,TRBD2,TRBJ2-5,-,CSVGFGLAGQETQYF,TGCAGCGTGGGATTTGGACTAGCGGGACAAGAGACCCAGTACTTC
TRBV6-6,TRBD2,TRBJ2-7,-,CASSFLSSGSYEQYF,TGTGCCAGCAGTTTTTTATCTAGCGGGAGCTACGAGCAGTACTTC
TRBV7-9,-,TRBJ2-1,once,CASTESSYNEQFF,TGTGCCAGTACGGAGAGCTCCTACAATGAGCAGTTCTTC
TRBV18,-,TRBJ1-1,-,CASSGQNTEAFF,TGTGCCAGCTCAGGGCAGAACACTGAAGCTTTCTTT
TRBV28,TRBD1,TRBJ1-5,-,CASSSGQGRANQPQHF,TGTGCCAGCAGTTCTGGACAGGGTAGGGCGAATCAGCCCCAGCATTTT